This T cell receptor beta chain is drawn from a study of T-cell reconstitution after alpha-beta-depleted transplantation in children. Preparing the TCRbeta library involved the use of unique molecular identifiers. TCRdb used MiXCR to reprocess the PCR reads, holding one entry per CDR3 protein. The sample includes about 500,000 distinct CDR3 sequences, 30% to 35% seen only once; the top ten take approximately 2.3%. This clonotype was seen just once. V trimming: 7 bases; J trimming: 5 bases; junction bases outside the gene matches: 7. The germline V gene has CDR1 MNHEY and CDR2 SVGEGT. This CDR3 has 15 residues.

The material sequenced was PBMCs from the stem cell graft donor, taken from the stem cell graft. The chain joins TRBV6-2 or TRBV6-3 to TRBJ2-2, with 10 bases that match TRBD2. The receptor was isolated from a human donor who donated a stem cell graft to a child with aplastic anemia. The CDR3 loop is CASKIAGGRTGELFF. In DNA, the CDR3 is TGTGCCAGCAAGATAGCGGGAGGAAGGACCGGGGAGCTGTTTTTT.